This is a list of T cell receptor beta chains from one sample in a study of cytomegalovirus exposure and HLA in healthy donors. Measured with immunoSEQ multiplex PCR; TCRdb has only the in-frame clones, and not every one. The repertoire holds over 110,000 clones, with roughly four fifths as singletons. The sequencing input was PBMCs. These TCRs come from a woman between 55 and 75 years old in good health and CMV-seropositive. Each CDR3 is given with its conserved first and last residue. Each record gives: J gene, V gene, clone size, D gene, CDR3 DNA, CDR3 protein. The D gene is left open where the match is weak. Expanded clones are given a class, and other clones once, few, many or no size at all.

TRBJ1-5 | TRBV19 | once | TRBD1 | TGTGCCAGTAGTGACAGGGGCCAAGCCAATCAGCCCCAGCATTTT | CASSDRGQANQPQHF
TRBJ1-2 | TRBV7-2 | . | . | TGTGCCAGCAGCTTAACAGGTTCTAATGGCTACACCTTC | CASSLTGSNGYTF
TRBJ2-1 | TRBV4-3 | once | TRBD2 | TGCGCCAGCAGCCAAGCCAGCATGGGACTAGCGGGAGTGATACAGTTCTTC | CASSQASMGLAGVIQFF
TRBJ1-2 | TRBV28 | . | TRBD1 | TGTGCCAGCAGTTTCCGCGACCGGGACAGGTTACGCTACACCTTC | CASSFRDRDRLRYTF
TRBJ2-3 | TRBV30 | . | TRBD2 | TGTGCCTGGAGTAGCCCTAGCGGGGGGGTTAGCACAGATACGCAGTATTTT | CAWSSPSGGVSTDTQYF
TRBJ2-2 | TRBV5-1 | . | . | TGCGCCAGCAGCTTGGGCGGAGGCCCCACCGGGGAGCTGTTTTTT | CASSLGGGPTGELFF
TRBJ2-2 | TRBV4-3 | . | TRBD1 | TGCGCCAGCAGCCAAGATCAGTTTCAGGGGGCCACCTCCGGGGAGCTGTTTTTT | CASSQDQFQGATSGELFF
TRBJ2-3 | TRBV9 | . | . | TGTGCCAGCAGCGGCGGGGTGCGGGATCGGTCAGATACGCAGTATTTT | CASSGGVRDRSDTQYF
TRBJ1-1 | TRBV11-2 | . | . | TGTGCCAGCAGCGTTGACACGAGCACTGAAGCTTTCTTT | CASSVDTSTEAFF
TRBJ2-5 | TRBV28 | . | . | TGTGCCAGCGAAGAAGCGGCCCAAGAGACCCAGTACTTC | CASEEAAQETQYF
TRBJ2-7 | TRBV11-3 | . | . | TGTGCCAGCAGCCCCTCTGCGGCTACCTACGAGCAGTACTTC | CASSPSAATYEQYF
TRBJ2-3 | TRBV5-6 | . | TRBD2 | TGTGCCAGCAGCTTGACAGCGGGAGTAGCAGATACGCAGTATTTT | CASSLTAGVADTQYF
TRBJ2-1 | TRBV7-2 | few | . | TGTGCCAGCAGCTTAGCGTACAGTGGTGAGCAGTTCTTC | CASSLAYSGEQFF
TRBJ2-2 | TRBV12-5 | . | . | TGTGCTAGTGGTTTGGTACTTGGGGGCTCTGGGGAGCTGTTTTTT | CASGLVLGGSGELFF
TRBJ2-1 | TRBV20-1 | . | . | TGCAGTGCTACCACTAGCTATGAGCAGTTCTTC | CSATTSYEQFF
TRBJ1-1 | TRBV7-8 | . | . | TGTGCCAGCAGCTTAGGGCAGGGAAGCACTGAAGCTTTCTTT | CASSLGQGSTEAFF
TRBJ2-7 | TRBV5-1 | once | . | TGCGCCAGCAGCCGGAGGGCGGGGGCGCCGGGGGAGCAGTACTTC | CASSRRAGAPGEQYF
TRBJ1-5 | TRBV6-1 | few | TRBD1 | TGTGCCAGCAGTCCAGACAGGGTCTTTGAGCCCCAGCATTTT | CASSPDRVFEPQHF
TRBJ2-7 | TRBV29-1 | . | . | TGCAGCGTTGACGGGGGGCCCATTGGCTACGAGCAGTACTTC | CSVDGGPIGYEQYF
TRBJ2-3 | TRBV7-3 | few | . | TGTGCCAGCAGCCCCTCTAACACAGATACGCAGTATTTT | CASSPSNTDTQYF
TRBJ2-7 | TRBV7-2 | . | . | TGTGCCAGCAACCTAGGGGTCGGAGGGGCCTACGAGCAGTACTTC | CASNLGVGGAYEQYF
TRBJ2-5 | TRBV5-1 | few | . | TGCGCCAGCAGCCGAGGCGGGACTCCTAAAGAGACCCAGTACTTC | CASSRGGTPKETQYF
TRBJ1-2 | TRBV19 | . | . | TGTGCCAGTAGTGAAGCGTATGGCTACACCTTC | CASSEAYGYTF
TRBJ2-7 | TRBV9 | . | TRBD1 | TGTGCCAGCAGCGTGGGGGACAGGGCCGCAAGGCAGTACTTC | CASSVGDRAARQYF
TRBJ2-7 | TRBV27 | . | TRBD2 | TGTGCCAGCAGTTTTAAACTAGCGCGGGGTCTCGAGAAGTACTTC | CASSFKLARGLEKYF
TRBJ2-1 | TRBV5-4 | . | TRBD2 | TGTGCCAGCAGCACGGGACTAGCCTACAATGAGCAGTTCTTC | CASSTGLAYNEQFF
TRBJ1-3 | TRBV4-2 | . | . | TGTGCCAGCAGCCCTCCTCGGGGGGGGGCTGGAAACACCATATATTTT | CASSPPRGGAGNTIYF
TRBJ1-1 | TRBV2 | . | TRBD1 | TGTGCCAGCAGTGAACCTGGGACAGAGGCGTCGAACACTGAAGCTTTCTTT | CASSEPGTEASNTEAFF
TRBJ1-2 | TRBV19 | . | . | TGTGCCAGTAGTATTAGTATCCGGACGACTAATGGCTACACCTTC | CASSISIRTTNGYTF
TRBJ2-7 | TRBV11-3 | . | TRBD1 | TGTGCCAGCAGCTTTAACAGGGGGCTATCCTACGAGCAGTACTTC | CASSFNRGLSYEQYF
TRBJ1-5 | TRBV19 | . | . | TGTGCCAGTACCCTGGGAGCTAGCAATCAGCCCCAGCATTTT | CASTLGASNQPQHF
TRBJ2-1 | TRBV28 | . | TRBD2 | TGTGCCAGCAGCCCTTCCCCGGCTAGCGGGCTCAATGAGCAGTTCTTC | CASSPSPASGLNEQFF
TRBJ2-1 | TRBV29-1 | . | . | TGCAGCGTTGAAGATCCCACAGGGAGCATTGAGTTCTTC | CSVEDPTGSIEFF
TRBJ1-2 | TRBV5-1 | . | . | TGCGCCAGCAGCTTGGAAGGGAGAGAATCCTATGGCTACACCTTC | CASSLEGRESYGYTF
TRBJ2-5 | TRBV28 | . | TRBD1 | TGTGCCAGCAGGCTGGGACAGGGAGAGACCCAGTACTTC | CASRLGQGETQYF
TRBJ2-2 | TRBV9 | . | TRBD2 | TGTGCCAGCAGCGCCGGACTAGCGGGAGGTTGGACCGGGGAGCTGTTTTTT | CASSAGLAGGWTGELFF
TRBJ2-7 | TRBV2 | . | TRBD1 | TGTGCCAGCCAGGGACAGGGGGCTTCCGAGCAGTACTTC | CASQGQGASEQYF
TRBJ2-7 | TRBV30 | . | TRBD2 | TGTGCCTGGAGTGACCTCGGACTAGCGGAGCAGTACTTC | CAWSDLGLAEQYF
TRBJ2-3 | TRBV5-1 | . | . | TGCGCCAGCAGCCTAGACGCAGATACGCAGTATTTT | CASSLDADTQYF
TRBJ2-3 | TRBV6-5 | . | TRBD1 | TGTGCCAGCAGTGAGGACAGGGTAGGAGATACGCAGTATTTT | CASSEDRVGDTQYF
TRBJ2-7 | TRBV19 | . | . | TGTGCCAGTAGTATTTCACAGGGTGGATTCTACGAGCAGTACTTC | CASSISQGGFYEQYF
TRBJ2-6 | TRBV5-1 | . | TRBD1 | TGCGCCAGCAGCTTGGGAGGCAGGGGGACTGGGGCCAACGTCCTGACTTTC | CASSLGGRGTGANVLTF
TRBJ2-2 | TRBV7-8 | . | . | TGTGCCAGCAGCTTAGTTCTCACCGGGGAGCTGTTTTTT | CASSLVLTGELFF
TRBJ2-3 | TRBV10-3 | . | . | TGTGCCATCAGTGAGTCTACAGACACAGATACGCAGTATTTT | CAISESTDTDTQYF
TRBJ1-1 | TRBV5-4 | . | . | TGTGCCAGCAGCTTACCCGGGACAATGAACACTGAAGCTTTCTTT | CASSLPGTMNTEAFF
TRBJ2-7 | TRBV28 | few | TRBD1 | TGTGCCAGCAGAAGAGGGGGCAACTCCTACGAGCAGTACTTC | CASRRGGNSYEQYF